Ten or more counts support the clone carrying this TCR beta chain. Library preparation (for TCRbeta) was performed with unique molecular identifiers. TCRdb re-called the PCR reads through MiXCR, storing one row per CDR3 protein. The sample consists of about 610,000 distinct CDR3 sequences, more than 9% of them appearing once. The data derive from a study of T-cell reconstitution after alpha-beta-depleted transplantation in children. The CDR3 is made up of 11 amino acids. V was clipped by 5 bases and J by 6 bases, with 11 bases between them. The V gene's germline CDR1 is DFQATT and CDR2 SNEGSKA (reference sequence).

Here the sequenced sample was PBMCs from the stem cell graft donor, taken from the stem cell graft. The source is a human donor who donated a stem cell graft to a child with acute myeloid leukemia. The J gene is TRBJ2-7, the V gene TRBV20-1; maybe TRBD2 (5 bases). CDR3 coding DNA: TGCAGTGCTCCACGACTAACCGAGCAGTACTTC. Its protein product is CSAPRLTEQYF.